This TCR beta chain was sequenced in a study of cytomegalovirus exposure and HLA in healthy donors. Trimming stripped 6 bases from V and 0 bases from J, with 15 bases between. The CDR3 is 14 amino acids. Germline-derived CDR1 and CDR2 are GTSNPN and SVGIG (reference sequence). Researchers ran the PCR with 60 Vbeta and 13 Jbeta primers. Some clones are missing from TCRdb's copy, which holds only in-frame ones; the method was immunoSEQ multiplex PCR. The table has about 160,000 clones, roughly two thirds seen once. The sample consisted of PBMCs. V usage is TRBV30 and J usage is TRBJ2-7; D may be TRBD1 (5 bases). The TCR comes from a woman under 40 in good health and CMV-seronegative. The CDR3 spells CACFRVDTSYEQYF. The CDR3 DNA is TGTGCCTGTTTTAGGGTGGACACCTCCTACGAGCAGTACTTC.